This T cell receptor (beta chain) came from a study of T-cell memory formation after mild COVID-19. MiXCR, run by TCRdb on the 5' RACE reads, gives a single entry per CDR3 protein. Of about 560,000 distinct CDR3 sequences in the sample, about 20% were seen once. The CDR3 sequence is 15 residues long. Trimming took 4 bases from V and 2 from J, leaving 13 bases between them. CDR1 is KGHDR and CDR2 is SFDVKD in the germline V gene. This clonotype was seen only a few times. The receptor was isolated from an adult woman who had mild COVID-19 (a few samples of this study predate the infection). Cell type and time point are not known. Sequenced: PBMCs or a T cell subset sorted from them (not recorded which). The V gene is TRBV24-1, the J gene TRBJ1-2; D is perhaps TRBD1 (6 bases). The CDR3 spells CATSEPSGGNYGYTF. The CDR3 nucleotides read TGTGCCACCAGTGAACCATCGGGGGGCAACTATGGCTACACCTTC.